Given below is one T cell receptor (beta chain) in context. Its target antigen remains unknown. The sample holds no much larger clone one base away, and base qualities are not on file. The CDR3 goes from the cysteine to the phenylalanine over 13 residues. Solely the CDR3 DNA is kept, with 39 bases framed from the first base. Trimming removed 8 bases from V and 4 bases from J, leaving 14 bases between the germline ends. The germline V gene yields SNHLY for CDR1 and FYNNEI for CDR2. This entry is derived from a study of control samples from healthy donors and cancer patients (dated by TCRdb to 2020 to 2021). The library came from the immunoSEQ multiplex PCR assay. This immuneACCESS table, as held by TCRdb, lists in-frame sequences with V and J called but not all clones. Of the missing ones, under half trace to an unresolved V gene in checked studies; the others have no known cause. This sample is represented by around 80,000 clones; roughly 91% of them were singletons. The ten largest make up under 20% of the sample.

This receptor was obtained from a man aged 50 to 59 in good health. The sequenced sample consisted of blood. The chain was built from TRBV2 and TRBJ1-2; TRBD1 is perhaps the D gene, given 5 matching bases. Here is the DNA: TGTGCCAGCCGAGGCAGGCAGGGCTATGGCTACACCTTC. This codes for CASRGRQGYGYTF. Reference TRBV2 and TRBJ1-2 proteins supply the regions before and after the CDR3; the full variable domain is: EPEVTQTPSHQVTQMGQEVILRCVPISNHLYFYWYRQILGQKVEFLVSFYNNEISEKSEIFDDQFSVERPDGSNFTLKIRSTKLEDSAMYFCASRGRQGYGYTFGSGTRLTVV.